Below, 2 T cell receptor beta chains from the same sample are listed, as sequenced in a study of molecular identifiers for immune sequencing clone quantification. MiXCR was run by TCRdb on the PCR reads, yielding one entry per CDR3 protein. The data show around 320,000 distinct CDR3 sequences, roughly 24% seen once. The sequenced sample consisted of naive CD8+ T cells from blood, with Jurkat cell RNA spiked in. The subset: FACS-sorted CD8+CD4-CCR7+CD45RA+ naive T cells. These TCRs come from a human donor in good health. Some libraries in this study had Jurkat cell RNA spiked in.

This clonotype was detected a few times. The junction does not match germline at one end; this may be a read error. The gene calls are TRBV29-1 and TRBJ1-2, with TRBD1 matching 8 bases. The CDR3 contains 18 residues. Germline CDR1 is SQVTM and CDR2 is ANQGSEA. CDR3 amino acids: CSAELLTGETALNYGYTF. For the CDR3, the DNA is TGCAGCGCTGAACTTCTGACAGGGGAAACCGCCCTCAACTATGGCTACACCTTC.

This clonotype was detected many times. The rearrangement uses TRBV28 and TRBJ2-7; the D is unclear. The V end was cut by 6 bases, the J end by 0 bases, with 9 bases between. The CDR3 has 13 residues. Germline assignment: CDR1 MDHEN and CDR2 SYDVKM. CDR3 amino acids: CASSLRSSYEQYF. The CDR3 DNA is TGTGCCAGCAGCTTGAGGAGCTCCTACGAGCAGTACTTC.